A selection of T cell receptor beta chains follows, all from one sample in a study of T cells in Graves' hyperthyroidism and ophthalmopathy. TCRdb reprocessed the multiplex PCR reads via MiXCR and lists one record per CDR3 protein. The sample records a few hundred thousand distinct CDR3 sequences, more than 13% being singletons. Sample: blood. These receptors were obtained from a woman aged 25 to 39 with Graves' hyperthyroidism. Each CDR3 is given with its conserved first and last residue. Fields, in order: J gene, clone size, V gene, D gene, CDR3 protein, CDR3 DNA. A D gene is named only where the DNA matches it firmly. Expanded clones are given a class, and other clones once, few, many or no size at all.

TRBJ1-6	few	TRBV19	NA	CASSTGTTIDSPLHF	TGTGCCAGTAGTACCGGGACAACCATCGATTCACCCCTCCACTTT
TRBJ2-3	many	TRBV11-2	TRBD2	CASSLDLAGGTDTQYF	TGTGCCAGCAGCTTAGATCTAGCGGGAGGCACAGATACGCAGTATTTT
TRBJ2-1	many	TRBV20-1	NA	CSARPAGTNLDNEQFF	TGCAGTGCTAGACCGGCCGGGACCAATTTAGACAATGAGCAGTTCTTC
TRBJ2-5	NA	TRBV20-1	NA	CSAKLLQGTQYF	TGCAGTGCTAAGTTGTTACAGGGGACCCAGTACTTC
TRBJ2-3	many	TRBV12-5	NA	CASGTTDTQYF	TGTGCTAGTGGCACCACAGATACGCAGTATTTT
TRBJ2-7	many	TRBV28	TRBD2	CASTSNPGLSYEQYF	TGTGCCAGCACCTCAAATCCGGGACTATCCTACGAGCAGTACTTC
TRBJ2-1	NA	TRBV19	NA	CASSIRGGAMGEQFF	TGTGCCAGTAGTATAAGGGGGGGGGCGATGGGCGAGCAGTTCTTC
TRBJ2-4	many	TRBV7-2	NA	CASNPSGFGSDIQYF	TGTGCCAGCAACCCCTCGGGGTTCGGGAGTGACATTCAGTACTTC
TRBJ2-7	few	TRBV6-6	NA	CASSYSSRDLTYEQYF	TGTGCCAGCAGTTACTCGAGCCGAGACCTCACTTACGAGCAGTACTTC
TRBJ2-7	NA	TRBV6-5	NA	CASSYLDEQYF	TGTGCCAGCAGTTATCTCGACGAGCAGTACTTC
TRBJ2-1	few	TRBV14	TRBD2	CASSQDPGLAGASSYNEQFF	TGTGCCAGCAGCCAAGACCCGGGACTAGCGGGAGCCAGCTCCTACAATGAGCAGTTCTTC
TRBJ1-6	few	TRBV20-1	NA	CSARNGAYYNSPLHF	TGCAGTGCTAGGAATGGAGCCTACTATAATTCACCCCTCCACTTT
TRBJ2-1	many	TRBV20-1	TRBD2	CSARDRLAGTYNEQFF	TGCAGTGCTAGAGATAGGCTAGCGGGGACCTACAATGAGCAGTTCTTC
TRBJ2-3	few	TRBV3-1	TRBD2	CASSQVSSGTGTDTQYF	TGTGCCAGCAGCCAAGTATCTAGCGGGACAGGCACAGATACGCAGTATTTT
TRBJ2-7	NA	TRBV20-1	TRBD1	CSAPGTGAYEQYF	TGCAGTGCCCCCGGGACAGGGGCCTACGAGCAGTACTTC
TRBJ2-1	few	TRBV3-1	NA	CASSHQRSKSNEQFF	TGTGCCAGCAGCCACCAGCGCTCAAAAAGCAATGAGCAGTTCTTC
TRBJ2-7	many	TRBV6-2/TRBV6-3	NA	CASSLQGRGRSYEQYF	TGTGCCAGCAGTTTACAGGGGAGGGGGCGCTCCTACGAGCAGTACTTC
TRBJ1-5	many	TRBV28	TRBD1	CASSKGQGLHSNQPQHF	TGTGCCAGCAGTAAGGGACAGGGGCTTCATAGCAATCAGCCCCAGCATTTT
TRBJ2-7	few	TRBV30	NA	CAWSVGSGTEQYF	TGTGCCTGGAGTGTCGGGTCAGGGACCGAGCAGTACTTC
TRBJ2-2	NA	TRBV12-3/TRBV12-4	NA	CASSFRSNTGELFF	TGTGCCAGCAGTTTTAGGTCGAACACCGGGGAGCTGTTTTTT
TRBJ1-1	many	TRBV2	TRBD1	CASKPGQGAQAEAFF	TGTGCCAGCAAGCCGGGACAGGGGGCTCAGGCTGAAGCTTTCTTT
TRBJ2-1	many	TRBV3-1	NA	CASSRIPDNEQFF	TGTGCCAGCAGCCGAATACCAGACAATGAGCAGTTCTTC
TRBJ2-5	NA	TRBV5-1	NA	CASSFSDPGETQYF	TGCGCCAGCAGCTTTTCGGATCCGGGGGAGACCCAGTACTTC
TRBJ2-3	many	TRBV29-1	NA	CSAVGGSSTDTQYF	TGCAGCGCCGTGGGAGGCTCTAGCACAGATACGCAGTATTTT
TRBJ2-5	NA	TRBV5-6	TRBD2	CASSLGLAGYQETQYF	TGTGCCAGCAGCTTGGGACTAGCGGGCTACCAAGAGACCCAGTACTTC
TRBJ2-2	NA	TRBV20-1	TRBD2	CSAVASGRGLSGELFF	TGCAGTGCTGTCGCTAGCGGGAGGGGGTTGTCCGGGGAGCTGTTTTTT
TRBJ2-1	NA	TRBV7-2	NA	CASSLVGRGEQFF	TGTGCCAGCAGCTTAGTGGGCCGGGGCGAGCAGTTCTTC
TRBJ1-4	many	TRBV7-9	NA	CASSLDQQTSEKLFF	TGTGCCAGCAGCTTAGACCAACAAACCAGCGAAAAACTGTTTTTT
TRBJ2-1	many	TRBV28	TRBD2	CASSPPRGRARNEQFF	TGTGCCAGCAGTCCACCTCGCGGGAGGGCCAGGAATGAGCAGTTCTTC
TRBJ2-1	many	TRBV3-1	NA	CASSQGSEQFF	TGTGCCAGCAGCCAGGGGAGTGAGCAGTTCTTC
TRBJ2-5	many	TRBV12-3/TRBV12-4	TRBD2	CASSSHTSGRETQYF	TGTGCCAGCAGTTCACATACTAGCGGGAGGGAGACCCAGTACTTC
TRBJ2-7	NA	TRBV29-1	TRBD2	CSVEGRSGSSYEQYF	TGCAGCGTTGAAGGCCGAAGCGGGAGCTCCTACGAGCAGTACTTC
TRBJ2-5	NA	TRBV7-9	TRBD1	CASSLVGQGWETQYF	TGTGCCAGCAGCTTAGTGGGACAGGGATGGGAGACCCAGTACTTC
TRBJ2-3	many	TRBV19	TRBD2	CASSWSGGGTDTQYF	TGTGCCAGTAGTTGGAGCGGGGGAGGCACAGATACGCAGTATTTT
TRBJ1-1	NA	TRBV28	NA	CASSPRRASEALF	TGTGCCAGCAGTCCCCGAAGGGCTAGTGAAGCTCTCTTT
TRBJ2-7	many	TRBV27	NA	CASSLWAGGSYEQYF	TGTGCCAGCAGTTTATGGGCAGGGGGGTCCTACGAGCAGTACTTC
TRBJ2-3	many	TRBV30	TRBD2	CAWSMGGGTDTQYF	TGTGCCTGGAGTATGGGGGGGGGCACAGATACGCAGTATTTT
TRBJ1-2	NA	TRBV30	TRBD1	CAWSRGQGYGYTF	TGTGCCTGGAGTAGGGGGCAGGGCTATGGCTACACCTTC
TRBJ2-1	NA	TRBV11-2	NA	CASMRTGGAYSEQFF	TGTGCCAGCATGAGGACCGGAGGTGCCTACAGTGAGCAGTTCTTC
TRBJ2-7	few	TRBV5-8	TRBD1	CASSGRDRAHEQYF	TGTGCCAGCAGTGGCCGGGACAGGGCTCACGAGCAGTACTTC
TRBJ2-5	NA	TRBV5-1	NA	CASSLTAQETQYF	TGCGCCAGCAGCCTGACAGCACAAGAGACCCAGTACTTC
TRBJ1-1	NA	TRBV5-5	NA	CASSLMYSSNTEAFF	TGTGCCAGCAGCTTGATGTACAGCTCGAACACTGAAGCTTTCTTT
TRBJ2-2	NA	TRBV5-1	NA	CASSGPNTGELFF	TGCGCCAGCAGTGGCCCAAACACCGGGGAGCTGTTTTTT
TRBJ1-3	many	TRBV18	NA	CASSPITKKTGNTIYF	TGTGCCAGCTCACCAATAACTAAGAAGACTGGAAACACCATATATTTT
TRBJ1-1	few	TRBV3-1	TRBD1	CASTDSTGTATNTEAFF	TGTGCCAGCACCGACTCAACCGGGACAGCAACGAACACTGAAGCTTTCTTT
TRBJ2-1	many	TRBV20-1	NA	CSPLDGRETYNEQFF	TGCAGTCCCCTTGACGGTAGGGAGACCTACAATGAGCAGTTCTTC